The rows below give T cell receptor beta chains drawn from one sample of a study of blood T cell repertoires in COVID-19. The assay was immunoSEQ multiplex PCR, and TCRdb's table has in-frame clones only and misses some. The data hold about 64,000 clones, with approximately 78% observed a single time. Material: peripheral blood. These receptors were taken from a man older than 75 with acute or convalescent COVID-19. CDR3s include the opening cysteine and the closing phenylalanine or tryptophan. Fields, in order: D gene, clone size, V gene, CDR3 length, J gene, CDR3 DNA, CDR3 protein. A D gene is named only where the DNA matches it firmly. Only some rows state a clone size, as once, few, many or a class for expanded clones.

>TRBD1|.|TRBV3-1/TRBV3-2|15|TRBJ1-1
TGTGCCAGCACCCCTAGGGGACAGGGTTCCACTGAAGCTTTCTTT
CASTPRGQGSTEAFF
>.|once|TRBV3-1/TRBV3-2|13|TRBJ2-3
TGTGCCAGCAGGACTGAGGAACACGAACTGCAGTATTTT
CASRTEEHELQYF
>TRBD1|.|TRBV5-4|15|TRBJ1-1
TGTGCCAGCAGTCGCGACAGGGGGAGGAACACTGAAGCTTTCTTT
CASSRDRGRNTEAFF
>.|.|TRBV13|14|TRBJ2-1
TGTGCCAGCACCCCCGGGACAAGATACAATGAGCAGTTCTTC
CASTPGTRYNEQFF
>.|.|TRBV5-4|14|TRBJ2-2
TGTGCCAGCAGCTTGGGACAGAACACCGGGGAGCTGTTTTTT
CASSLGQNTGELFF
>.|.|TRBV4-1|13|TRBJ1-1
TGCGCCAGCAGCCACCTCACAGGGACTGAAGCTTTCTTT
CASSHLTGTEAFF
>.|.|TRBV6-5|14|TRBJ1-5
TGTGCCAGCAGTTTACAGGGTAGCAATCAGCCCCAGCATTTT
CASSLQGSNQPQHF
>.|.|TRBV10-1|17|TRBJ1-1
TGCGCCAGCAGTGAGTCGAATTCTCGGGCAGGGGCCACTGAAGCTTTCTTT
CASSESNSRAGATEAFF
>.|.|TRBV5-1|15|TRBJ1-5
TGCGCCAGCAGCTTGGGCGGGATTAGCAATCAGCCCCAGCATTTT
CASSLGGISNQPQHF
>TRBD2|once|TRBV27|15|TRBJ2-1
TGTGCCAGCAGGAAAGCGGGAACCTCCTACAATGAGCAGTTCTTC
CASRKAGTSYNEQFF
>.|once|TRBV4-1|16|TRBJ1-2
TGCGCCAGCAGCCAACTCTCGGGGGTAAACAACTATGGCTACACCTTC
CASSQLSGVNNYGYTF
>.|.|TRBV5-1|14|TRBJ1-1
TGCGCCAGCAGCCGAACACAATCGGCGGCTGAAGCTTTCTTT
CASSRTQSAAEAFF
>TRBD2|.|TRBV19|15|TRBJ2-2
TGTGCCAGTAGTATAGGGACTAGCGGCACCGGGGAGCTGTTTTTT
CASSIGTSGTGELFF
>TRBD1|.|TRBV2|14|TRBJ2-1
TGTGCCAGCAGTGAACCGACAGGGGTAAATGAGCAGTTCTTC
CASSEPTGVNEQFF
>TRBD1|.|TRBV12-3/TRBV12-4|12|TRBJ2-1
TGTGCCAGCAGTCCGGACAGGGGAGGAGGGTTCTTC
CASSPDRGGGFF
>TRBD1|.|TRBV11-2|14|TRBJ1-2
TGTGCCAGCAGCTTAGGGGACAGGGGCTCACTCTACACCTTC
CASSLGDRGSLYTF
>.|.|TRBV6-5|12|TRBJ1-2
TGTGCCAGCAGCCGGGAGTTCTATGGCTACACCTTC
CASSREFYGYTF
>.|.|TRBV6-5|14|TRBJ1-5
TGTGCCAGCAGTTACGCAGGGGCAGACCAGCCCCAGCATTTT
CASSYAGADQPQHF
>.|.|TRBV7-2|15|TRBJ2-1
TGTGCCAGCAGCTCCCCGCTCGGGTCCTACAATGAGCAGTTCTTC
CASSSPLGSYNEQFF
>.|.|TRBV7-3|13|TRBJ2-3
TGTGCCAGCAGCTCGACTCCCACAGATACGCAGTATTTT
CASSSTPTDTQYF
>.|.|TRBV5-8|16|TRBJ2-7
TGTGCCAGCAGCTTGGGCCAGGGTTTACCCGGCTACGAGCAGTACTTC
CASSLGQGLPGYEQYF
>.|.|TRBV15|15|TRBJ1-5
TGTGCCACCACCCGTGGCAGGCTTAGCAATCAGCCCCAGCATTTT
CATTRGRLSNQPQHF
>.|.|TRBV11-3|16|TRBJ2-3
TGTGCCAGCAGCCTAGGCGGGGTTTCTAGCACAGATACGCAGTATTTT
CASSLGGVSSTDTQYF
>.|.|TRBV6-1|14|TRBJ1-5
TGTGCCAGCAGTGAACAGGGTTACAATCAGCCCCAGCATTTT
CASSEQGYNQPQHF
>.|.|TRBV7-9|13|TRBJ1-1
TGTGCCAGCAGCTTAGATGGGGAGGGGAACGCTTTCTTT
CASSLDGEGNAFF
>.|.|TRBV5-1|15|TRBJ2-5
TGCGCCAGCAGCCCCTCGGCAGGGGACCAAGAGACCCAGTACTTC
CASSPSAGDQETQYF
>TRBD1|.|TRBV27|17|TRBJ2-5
TGTGCCAGCAGTTTAAGGGGGACAGGGACCCTCCAAGAGACCCAGTACTTC
CASSLRGTGTLQETQYF
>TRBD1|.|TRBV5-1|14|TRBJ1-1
TGCGCCAGCAGCAACATACAGGGGCCCACTGAAGCTTTCTTT
CASSNIQGPTEAFF
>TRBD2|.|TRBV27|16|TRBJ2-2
TGTGCCAGCAGTCCCCAGCGGGGGGCGGGCACCGGGGAGCTGTTTTTT
CASSPQRGAGTGELFF
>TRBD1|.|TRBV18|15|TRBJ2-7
TGTGCCAGCTCACCAAAGGGACAGGGGGCCTACGAGCAGTACTTC
CASSPKGQGAYEQYF
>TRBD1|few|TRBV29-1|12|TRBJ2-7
TGCAGCGTCCTACAGGGGTCCTACGAGCAGTACTTC
CSVLQGSYEQYF
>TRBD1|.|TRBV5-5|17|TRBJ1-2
TGTGCCAGCAGCTTAATTTCGGGCTTTGGGACAGGGAATATGTACACCTTC
CASSLISGFGTGNMYTF
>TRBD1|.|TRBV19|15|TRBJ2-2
TGTGCCAGTAGTCCCGGGACAGGGGTGGCCGGGGAGCTGTTTTTT
CASSPGTGVAGELFF
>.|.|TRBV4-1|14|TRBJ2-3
TGCGCCAGCAACACCCGGGGAAGCACAGATACGCAGTATTTT
CASNTRGSTDTQYF
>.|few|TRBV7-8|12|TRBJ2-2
TGTGCCAGCAGCACCTCTCGGGGGGAGCTGTTTTTT
CASSTSRGELFF
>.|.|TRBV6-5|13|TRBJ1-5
TGTGCCAGCGCGGGGAATATTAATCAGCCCCAGCATTTT
CASAGNINQPQHF
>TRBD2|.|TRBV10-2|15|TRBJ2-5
TGCGCCCCACCGGGAACTAGCGGGAATCAAGAGACCCAGTACTTC
CAPPGTSGNQETQYF
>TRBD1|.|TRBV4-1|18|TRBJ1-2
TGCGCCAGCAGCCAAGGGGGGACAGGTGCCTTGCGGGGATATGGCTACACCTTC
CASSQGGTGALRGYGYTF
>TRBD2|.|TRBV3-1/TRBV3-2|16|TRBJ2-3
TGTGCCAGCAGCCAACGGGCTAGCGGGGGTGGGGATACGCAGTATTTT
CASSQRASGGGDTQYF
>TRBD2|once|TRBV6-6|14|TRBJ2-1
TGTGCCAGCAGTTCGAGCGGGAGTAACAATGAGCAGTTCTTC
CASSSSGSNNEQFF
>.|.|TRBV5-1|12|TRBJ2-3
TGCGCCAGCAGCTCATCCACAGATACGCAGTATTTT
CASSSSTDTQYF
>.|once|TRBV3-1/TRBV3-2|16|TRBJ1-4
TGTGCCAGCAGCCAAGTAATTACGGGTGGGAATGAAAAACTGTTTTTT
CASSQVITGGNEKLFF
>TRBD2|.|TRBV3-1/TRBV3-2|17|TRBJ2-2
TGTGCCAGCAGCAGGAGGACACTAGCGTTCTGGACCGGGGAGCTGTTTTTT
CASSRRTLAFWTGELFF
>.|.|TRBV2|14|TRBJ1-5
TGTGCCAGCAGAGATCACAGGGAGGGACAGCCCCAGCATTTT
CASRDHREGQPQHF
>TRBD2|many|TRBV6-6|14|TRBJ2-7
TGTGCCAGCAGTCCCCGGGTAGCGGGGGGCGAGCAGTACTTC
CASSPRVAGGEQYF
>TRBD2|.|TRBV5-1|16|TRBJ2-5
TGCGCCAGCAGCTTGGATGTTTGGGGGGGCCAAGAGACCCAGTACTTC
CASSLDVWGGQETQYF
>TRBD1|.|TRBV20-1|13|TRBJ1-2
TGCAGTGCTAGTTTGGGACAGGGGTTTGGCTACACCTTC
CSASLGQGFGYTF
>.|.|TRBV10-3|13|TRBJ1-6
TGTGCCATCAGTGAGTCGCAGGGATCACCCCTCCACTTT
CAISESQGSPLHF
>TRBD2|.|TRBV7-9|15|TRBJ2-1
TGTGCCAGCAGCGCACCCGGGACTACCTACAATGAGCAGTTCTTC
CASSAPGTTYNEQFF
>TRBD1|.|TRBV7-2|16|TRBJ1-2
TGTGCCAGCAGCTTAGAGATCACAGGGGGTTCGGGAGGCTACACCTTC
CASSLEITGGSGGYTF
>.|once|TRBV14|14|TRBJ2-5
TGTGCCAGCAGCCAAGCAGCGTACCAAGAGACCCAGTACTTC
CASSQAAYQETQYF
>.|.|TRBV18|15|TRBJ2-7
TGTGCCAGCTCACCGGCCCGGCAGGCCCCCTACGAGCAGTACTTC
CASSPARQAPYEQYF
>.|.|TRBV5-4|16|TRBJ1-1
TGTGCCAGCAGCCCTGGACTGGGAAGACTGAACACTGAAGCTTTCTTT
CASSPGLGRLNTEAFF
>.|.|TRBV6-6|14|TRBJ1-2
TGTGCCAGCGGGGACATGAGGCGGCTCTATGGCTACACCTTC
CASGDMRRLYGYTF
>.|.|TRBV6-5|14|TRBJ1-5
TGTGCCAGCTTCCAGACAGCACCGTCGCCGCCCCAGCATTTT
CASFQTAPSPPQHF
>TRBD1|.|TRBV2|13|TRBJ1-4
TGTGCCAGCAGTAAAGACAGGGATGAAAAACTGTTTTTT
CASSKDRDEKLFF
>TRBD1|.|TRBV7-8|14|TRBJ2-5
TGTGCCAGCACCTCCCGAAGGGGGCGAGAGACCCAGTACTTC
CASTSRRGRETQYF